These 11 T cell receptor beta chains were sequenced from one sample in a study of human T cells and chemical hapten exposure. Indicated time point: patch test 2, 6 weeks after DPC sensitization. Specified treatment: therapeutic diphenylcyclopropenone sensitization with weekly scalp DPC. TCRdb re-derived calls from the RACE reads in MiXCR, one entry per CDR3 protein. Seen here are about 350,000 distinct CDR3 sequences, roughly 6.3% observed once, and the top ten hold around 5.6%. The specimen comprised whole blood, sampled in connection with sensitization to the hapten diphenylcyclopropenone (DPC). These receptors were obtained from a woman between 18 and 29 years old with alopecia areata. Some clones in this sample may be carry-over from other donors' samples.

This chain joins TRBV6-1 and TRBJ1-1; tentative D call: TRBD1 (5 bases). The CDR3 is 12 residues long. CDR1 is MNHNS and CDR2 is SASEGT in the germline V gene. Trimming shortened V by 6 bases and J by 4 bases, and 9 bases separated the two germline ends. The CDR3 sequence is CASRPGTTEAFF. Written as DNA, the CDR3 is TGTGCCAGCAGACCTGGGACCACTGAAGCTTTCTTT.

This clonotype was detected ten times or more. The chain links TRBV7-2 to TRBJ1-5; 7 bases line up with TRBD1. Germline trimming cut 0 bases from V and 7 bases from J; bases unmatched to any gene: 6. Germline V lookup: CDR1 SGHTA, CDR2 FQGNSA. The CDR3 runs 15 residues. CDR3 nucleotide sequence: TGTGCCAGCAGCTTAGCCACAGGGGCGGGCCAGCCCCAGCATTTT. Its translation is CASSLATGAGQPQHF.

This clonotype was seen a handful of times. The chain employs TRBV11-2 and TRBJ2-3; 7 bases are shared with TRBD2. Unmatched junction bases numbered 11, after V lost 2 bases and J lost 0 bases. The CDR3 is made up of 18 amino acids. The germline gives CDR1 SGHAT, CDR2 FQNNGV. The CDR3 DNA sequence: TGTGCCAGCAGCTTATGGCTAGCGGTGCTATCTAGCACAGATACGCAGTATTTT. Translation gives CASSLWLAVLSSTDTQYF.

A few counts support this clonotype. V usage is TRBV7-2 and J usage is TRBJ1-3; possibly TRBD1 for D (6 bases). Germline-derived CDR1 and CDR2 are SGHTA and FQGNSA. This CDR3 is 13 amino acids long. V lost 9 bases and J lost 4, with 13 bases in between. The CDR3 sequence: CASDRGAGNTIYF. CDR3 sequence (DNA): TGTGCCAGTGATCGGGGGGCCGGAAACACCATATATTTT. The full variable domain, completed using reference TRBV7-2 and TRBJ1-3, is GAGVSQSPSNKVTEKGKDVELRCDPISGHTALYWYRQSLGQGLEFLIYFQGNSAPDKSGLPSDRFSAERTGGSVSTLTIQRTQQEDSAVYLCASDRGAGNTIYFGEGSWLTVV.

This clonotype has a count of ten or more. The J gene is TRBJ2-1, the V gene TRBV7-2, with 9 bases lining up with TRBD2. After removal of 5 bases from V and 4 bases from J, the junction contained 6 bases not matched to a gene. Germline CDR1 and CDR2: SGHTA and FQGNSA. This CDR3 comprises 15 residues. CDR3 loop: CASSIRGGVYNEQFF. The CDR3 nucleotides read TGTGCCAGCAGCATACGCGGGGGGGTATACAATGAGCAGTTCTTC.

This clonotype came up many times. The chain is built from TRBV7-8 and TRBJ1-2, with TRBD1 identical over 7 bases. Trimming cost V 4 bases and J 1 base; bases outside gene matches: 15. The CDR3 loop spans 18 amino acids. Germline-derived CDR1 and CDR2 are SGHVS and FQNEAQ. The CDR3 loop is CASSSHRGMLNINYGYTF. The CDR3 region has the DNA TGTGCCAGCAGCTCCCACAGGGGAATGCTCAATATTAACTATGGCTACACCTTC.

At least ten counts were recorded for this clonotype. CDR3 nucleotide sequence: TGTGCCAGCAGTGGGGGACTAGCGGGGAACACCGGGGAGCTGTTTTTT. Translated, it gives CASSGGLAGNTGELFF. This rearrangement joins TRBV6-5 to TRBJ2-2; TRBD2 matches at 12 bases. CDR1 and CDR2 from the germline V gene are MNHEY and SVGAGI. J gave up 1 base and V 5 bases, and 2 bases lay outside the gene matches. The CDR3 loop spans 16 amino acids.

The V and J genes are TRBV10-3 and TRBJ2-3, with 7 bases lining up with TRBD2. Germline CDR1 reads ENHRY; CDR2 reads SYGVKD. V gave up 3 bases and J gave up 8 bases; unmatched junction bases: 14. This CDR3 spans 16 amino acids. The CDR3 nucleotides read TGTGCCATCAGTGACCGGCTAGCGGCGGCCGGTGGTACGCAGTATTTT. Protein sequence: CAISDRLAAAGGTQYF.

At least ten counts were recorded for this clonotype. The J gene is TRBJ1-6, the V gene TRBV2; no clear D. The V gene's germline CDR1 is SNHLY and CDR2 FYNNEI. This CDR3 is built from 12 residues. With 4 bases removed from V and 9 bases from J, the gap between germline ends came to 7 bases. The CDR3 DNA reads TGTGCCAGCAGTGTCTCGGTTTCACCCCTCCACTTT. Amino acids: CASSVSVSPLHF.

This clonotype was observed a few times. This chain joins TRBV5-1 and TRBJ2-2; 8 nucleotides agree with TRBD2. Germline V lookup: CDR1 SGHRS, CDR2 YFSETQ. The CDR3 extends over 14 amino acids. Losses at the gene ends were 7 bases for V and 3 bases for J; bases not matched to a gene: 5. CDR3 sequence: CASAGTSDTGELFF. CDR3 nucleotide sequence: TGCGCCAGCGCCGGGACTAGTGACACCGGGGAGCTGTTTTTT. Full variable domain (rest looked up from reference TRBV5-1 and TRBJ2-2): KAGVTQTPRYLIKTRGQQVTLSCSPISGHRSVSWYQQTPGQGLQFLFEYFSETQRNKGNFPGRFSGRQFSNSRSEMNVSTLELGDSALYLCASAGTSDTGELFFGEGSRLTVL.

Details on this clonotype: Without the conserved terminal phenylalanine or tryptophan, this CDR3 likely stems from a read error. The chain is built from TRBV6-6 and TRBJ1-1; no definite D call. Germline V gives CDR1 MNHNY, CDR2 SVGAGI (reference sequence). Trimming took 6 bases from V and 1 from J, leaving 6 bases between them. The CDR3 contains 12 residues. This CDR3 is CASRDGNTEAFL. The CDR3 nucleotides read TGTGCCAGCAGGGATGGGAACACTGAAGCTTTCCTT.